This entry lists 30 T cell receptor beta chains sequenced from one sample in a study of T-cell memory formation after mild COVID-19. MiXCR, applied by TCRdb to the 5' RACE reads, yields one record per CDR3 protein. The table lists a few hundred thousand distinct CDR3 sequences, roughly 30% of them singletons. The specimen sequenced was PBMCs or a T cell subset sorted from them (not recorded which). These receptors came from an adult woman who had mild COVID-19 (a few samples of this study predate the infection). Cell type and time point are not known.

J is TRBJ2-1 and V is TRBV3-1; no clear D gene. The CDR3 runs 14 residues. CDR1 and CDR2 (germline): LGHDT, YNNKEL (reference sequence). Between the trimmed V and J ends, which lost 5 bases and 6 bases, there was a span of 14 bases. The DNA for the CDR3 is TGTGCCAGCAGCTCAGTTCGGGTATCCAATGAGCAGTTCTTC. Translated, it gives CASSSVRVSNEQFF.

The V and J genes are TRBV15 and TRBJ1-2, with TRBD1 identical over 7 bases. Germline V gene lookup returns CDR1 LNHNV and CDR2 YYDKDF (reference sequence). CDR3 length equals 14 residues. V lost 5 bases to trimming and J lost 4 bases; unmatched junction nucleotides: 7. DNA of the CDR3: TGTGCCACCAGCGCTACAGGGGCGGGCTATGGCTACACCTTC. Protein: CATSATGAGYGYTF.

This clonotype was counted only a few times. This chain joins TRBV19 and TRBJ1-1; no reliable D call. The CDR3 is 13 residues long. Germline V lookup: CDR1 LNHDA, CDR2 SQIVND (reference sequence). V was shortened by 7 bases and J by 6 bases, with 15 bases between the two germline ends. The CDR3, as DNA: TGTGCCAGTAATAACGGCGAGGGCGCTGAAGCTTTCTTT. This encodes CASNNGEGAEAFF.

The sample holds a few counts of this clonotype. This rearrangement joins TRBV2 to TRBJ2-7; D is ambiguous. Germline loops: CDR1 SNHLY, CDR2 FYNNEI. Trimming left V 7 bases short and J 0 bases short, with 13 bases between. The CDR3 runs to 14 residues. This CDR3 reads CASNDGGSSYEQYF. The CDR3 DNA reads TGTGCCAGCAATGACGGTGGCAGCTCCTACGAGCAGTACTTC.

The chain recombines TRBV4-3 with TRBJ2-2, with 14 bases fitting TRBD2. The CDR3 is 20 amino acids. Germline-derived CDR1 and CDR2 are LGHNA and YSLEER. The trim removed 1 base at V and 1 base at J, leaving 8 bases unmatched. The CDR3 region is CASSQATSGRAFGNTGELFF. CDR3 DNA: TGCGCCAGCAGCCAAGCGACTAGCGGGAGGGCATTTGGGAACACCGGGGAGCTGTTTTTT.

This clonotype showed up just a few times. The chain recombines TRBV6-5 with TRBJ2-1; TRBD2 aligns across 10 bases. Germline V CDR1 and CDR2: MNHEY, SVGAGI. The CDR3 sequence is 17 residues long. Trimming took 4 bases from V and 4 from J; bases not matched to a gene: 10. The DNA of the CDR3 is TGTGCCAGCAGTTCCCTCTCTAGCGGGGGAATGTACAATGAGCAGTTCTTC. Protein: CASSSLSSGGMYNEQFF.

This clonotype has just a few counts. The gene calls are TRBV6-5 and TRBJ2-5, with TRBD2 as a possible D gene (6 bases). The V gene's germline CDR1 is MNHEY and CDR2 SVGAGI. Trimming shortened V by 1 base and J by 5 bases, and 14 bases separated the two germline ends. The CDR3 runs to 15 residues. Here the CDR3 reads CASSYYPGSGETQYF. In DNA form, the CDR3 reads TGTGCCAGCAGTTACTATCCGGGTAGCGGTGAGACCCAGTACTTC.

In its sample, this clonotype was seen a few times. The chain employs TRBV20-1 and TRBJ2-1; TRBD2 matches at 7 bases. CDR1 and CDR2 (germline): DFQATT, SNEGSKA (reference sequence). CDR3 length equals 16 residues. The V gene end was trimmed by 5 bases and the J gene end by 0 bases; junction bases not matched to a gene: 10. The chain's CDR3 is CSAPKPGLHSYNEQFF. The CDR3 bases are TGCAGTGCTCCCAAGCCGGGACTACACTCCTACAATGAGCAGTTCTTC.

The rearrangement joins TRBV20-1 to TRBJ1-5; no firm D call. This CDR3 spans 12 amino acids. Trimming stripped 3 bases from V and 4 bases from J, with 7 bases between. From germline, CDR1 is DFQATT and CDR2 SNEGSKA (reference sequence). The CDR3: CSASGFNQPQHF. CDR3 nucleotide sequence: TGCAGTGCTAGTGGGTTTAATCAGCCCCAGCATTTT.

The J gene is TRBJ2-5, the V gene TRBV4-1, with TRBD1 matching 7 bases. This CDR3 region has 16 residues. Germline-derived CDR1 and CDR2 are MGHRA and YSYEKL. The V gene end was trimmed by 0 bases and the J gene end by 4 bases; junction bases not matched to a gene: 8. The CDR3: CASSQDGAGGGETQYF. The CDR3 nucleotides are TGCGCCAGCAGCCAAGATGGGGCAGGGGGTGGAGAGACCCAGTACTTC.

The chain recombines TRBV4-2 with TRBJ2-2; 11 positions match TRBD1. CDR3 size: 15 residues. CDR1 and CDR2 from the germline V gene are LGHNA and YNFKEQ. V trimming: 5 bases; J trimming: 4 bases; junction bases outside the gene matches: 3. The CDR3, as DNA: TGTGCCAGCAGCTACGGGACAGGGGGCACCGGGGAGCTGTTTTTT. Residues: CASSYGTGGTGELFF.

The chain is built from TRBV15 and TRBJ2-5; TRBD1 aligns across 7 bases. Trimming at V came to 0 bases and at J to 2 bases, leaving 9 bases not matched to a gene. CDR1 is LNHNV, CDR2 YYDKDF, per germline (reference sequence). The CDR3 is made up of 17 amino acids. The CDR3 DNA sequence: TGTGCCACCAGCAGAGATAGGGCTACGGGACAGCAAGAGACCCAGTACTTC. It translates to CATSRDRATGQQETQYF.

A few counts support this clonotype. J is TRBJ2-1 and V is TRBV6-4; D may be TRBD2 (6 bases). This CDR3 has 15 amino acids. Deletions cut 0 bases from V and 2 bases from J, with 8 bases between. Germline assignment: CDR1 MRHNA and CDR2 SNTAGT. CDR3 DNA: TGTGCCAGCAGTGACTCTGGCGGGGCCTACAATGAGCAGTTCTTC. Translation: CASSDSGGAYNEQFF.

The rearrangement links TRBV5-4 to TRBJ2-1, with 10 bases fitting TRBD2. This CDR3 spans 16 amino acids. V shed 0 bases, J shed 4 bases, and the junction held 4 bases outside the gene matches. Per the germline V gene, CDR1 is SGHNT and CDR2 is YYREEE (reference sequence). CDR3 residues: CASSLAGLAVYNEQFF. The CDR3 nucleotides read TGTGCCAGCAGCTTGGCCGGACTAGCGGTGTACAATGAGCAGTTCTTC.

The gene calls are TRBV5-4 and TRBJ2-1; D not certain. The CDR3 has 13 amino acids. The V end lost 1 base, the J end lost 6 bases, and 8 bases lay between the germline ends. Germline V lookup: CDR1 SGHNT, CDR2 YYREEE (reference sequence). The CDR3 DNA reads TGTGCCAGCAGCTTGTTTTACGGCAATGAGCAGTTCTTC. The encoded protein is CASSLFYGNEQFF. Full variable domain (missing parts from reference TRBV5-4 and TRBJ2-1): ETGVTQSPTHLIKTRGQQVTLRCSSQSGHNTVSWYQQALGQGPQFIFQYYREEENGRGNFPPRFSGLQFPNYSSELNVNALELDDSALYLCASSLFYGNEQFFGPGTRLTVL.

This chain links TRBV12-3 or TRBV12-4 with TRBJ2-4; D possibly uses TRBD1 or TRBD2 (5 bases each). V lost 0 bases to trimming and J lost 5 bases, with 5 bases between them. The CDR3 consists of 13 residues. CDR3 protein: CASSLAGQNIQYF. The CDR3 nucleotides read TGTGCCAGCAGTTTAGCGGGACAAAACATTCAGTACTTC.

This clonotype was counted many times. The J gene is TRBJ2-7, the V gene TRBV29-1; D may match TRBD1 or TRBD2 (5 bases each). V was cut by 2 bases and J by 1 base, with 12 bases left in between. There are 14 residues in the CDR3. Germline assignment: CDR1 SQVTM and CDR2 ANQGSEA. CDR3 amino acids: CSVESEGPSYEQYF. DNA of the CDR3: TGCAGCGTTGAATCTGAGGGGCCTTCCTACGAGCAGTACTTC.

The chain employs TRBV20-1 and TRBJ1-2; D remains unclear. Germline CDR1 reads DFQATT; CDR2 reads SNEGSKA (reference sequence). Between the trimmed V and J ends, which lost 4 bases and 2 bases, there was a span of 11 bases. This CDR3 has 13 amino acids. The DNA of the CDR3 is TGCAGTGCTATTGGTGTCGAGAACTATGGCTACACCTTC. Translated, it gives CSAIGVENYGYTF.

The chain employs TRBV27 and TRBJ2-5; 8 bases are a match to TRBD2. The CDR3 covers 15 residues. The trim removed 3 bases at V and 4 bases at J, leaving 7 bases unmatched. Germline CDR1 and CDR2: MNHEY and SMNVEV (reference sequence). DNA for the CDR3: TGTGCCAGCAGTTTGTCGCGGGGGGTGGGAGAGACCCAGTACTTC. Protein product: CASSLSRGVGETQYF.

This chain connects TRBV7-2 to TRBJ2-5; TRBD1 agrees at 9 bases. The CDR3 spans 14 residues. The junction had 6 bases not matched to a gene; V was cut back by 5 bases and J by 5 bases. The germline V gene has CDR1 SGHTA and CDR2 FQGNSA. This chain's CDR3 is CASSGGQGLETQYF. The CDR3 nucleotides are TGTGCCAGCAGCGGAGGACAGGGGTTGGAGACCCAGTACTTC.

This chain links TRBV6-5 with TRBJ1-2; tentative D call: TRBD1 (5 bases). The V gene's germline CDR1 is MNHEY and CDR2 SVGAGI. Between the trimmed V and J ends, which lost 6 bases and 2 bases, there was a span of 16 bases. The CDR3 spans 15 residues. CDR3 in amino acids: CASSNDPGPNYGYTF. The DNA of the CDR3 is TGTGCCAGCAGCAACGATCCGGGGCCCAACTATGGCTACACCTTC.

The table lists this clonotype with a few counts. The CDR3 nucleotides read TGTGCCAGCAGCTTAGAGGTCGGCGGGAGGTACGAGCAGTACTTC. Translated: CASSLEVGGRYEQYF. The chain recombines TRBV7-8 with TRBJ2-7; 8 nucleotides align to TRBD2. Germline-derived CDR1 and CDR2 are SGHVS and FQNEAQ. The CDR3 has 15 residues. V lost 1 base and J lost 4; bases outside the gene matches: 6.

This clonotype was seen only a few times. V is TRBV29-1 and J is TRBJ1-1, with 9 bases identical to TRBD1. Germline V gene data show CDR1 as SQVTM and CDR2 as ANQGSEA. V shed 3 bases, J shed 2 bases, and the junction held 4 bases outside the gene matches. The CDR3 extends over 14 amino acids. The CDR3 nucleotides are TGCAGCGTTGAGACGGGACAGGGAAACACTGAAGCTTTCTTT. Translating gives CSVETGQGNTEAFF.

This chain connects TRBV7-9 to TRBJ2-7, with D unclear. V was clipped by 5 bases and J by 3 bases, with 8 bases between them. Germline CDR1 reads SEHNR; CDR2 reads FQNEAQ (reference sequence). The length of the CDR3 is 12 residues. In DNA, the CDR3 is TGTGCCAGCAGCCCTGGGATCTACGAGCAGTACTTC. Amino acid sequence: CASSPGIYEQYF.

The gene calls are TRBV15 and TRBJ2-2, with TRBD2 matching 7 bases. Germline loops: CDR1 LNHNV, CDR2 YYDKDF (reference sequence). J lost 6 bases, V lost 5 bases, and 6 bases had no gene match. There are 14 residues in the CDR3. The CDR3 is CATSRQAGAGELFF. The CDR3 DNA reads TGTGCCACCAGCCGGCAGGCGGGGGCCGGGGAGCTGTTTTTT.

The sample holds a few counts of this clonotype. The chain links TRBV10-3 to TRBJ2-1; D may be TRBD2 (5 bases). The CDR3 is 12 residues long. V was shortened by 10 bases and J by 8 bases, with 15 bases between the two germline ends. Germline V CDR1 and CDR2: ENHRY, SYGVKD. The CDR3 sequence: CATGGRWDEQFF. The CDR3 bases are TGTGCCACCGGCGGGCGTTGGGATGAGCAGTTCTTC.

This clonotype has at least ten counts. The rearrangement uses TRBV3-1 and TRBJ2-7, with D unresolved. The CDR3 contains 12 residues. CDR1 and CDR2 (germline): LGHDT, YNNKEL (reference sequence). With 1 base removed from V and 4 bases from J, the gap between germline ends came to 5 bases. The CDR3 loop reads CASSQGGYEQYF. CDR3 bases: TGTGCCAGCAGCCAAGGTGGGTACGAGCAGTACTTC.

This clonotype turned up a few times. The gene calls are TRBV7-2 and TRBJ2-3, with 7 bases aligning to TRBD1. This CDR3 is built from 16 residues. Germline V gives CDR1 SGHTA, CDR2 FQGNSA. V was clipped by 0 bases and J by 0 bases; unmatched bases: 3. The CDR3 loop reads CASSLADRLSTDTQYF. CDR3 DNA: TGTGCCAGCAGCTTAGCGGACAGGTTAAGCACAGATACGCAGTATTTT.

The chain joins TRBV4-3 to TRBJ1-6, with D maybe TRBD1 (5 bases). The CDR3 extends over 16 amino acids. Germline loops: CDR1 LGHNA, CDR2 YSLEER. Trimming removed 0 bases from V and 10 bases from J, with 16 bases in between. The CDR3 DNA reads as TGCGCCAGCAGCCAAGATCCCGTCAGGGTCGCCTCACCCCTCCACTTT. Encoded protein: CASSQDPVRVASPLHF.

This chain joins TRBV18 and TRBJ1-1, with a weak D call TRBD1 (5 bases). Germline V gives CDR1 KGHSH, CDR2 LQKENI. The CDR3 consists of 15 residues. The V gene lost 1 base and the J gene lost 1 base, with 10 bases spanning the gap. CDR3 nucleotide sequence: TGTGCCAGCTCACCACTGGGGCTATCGAACACTGAAGCTTTCTTT. Translated: CASSPLGLSNTEAFF.